The clone carrying this T cell receptor (beta chain) has more than one count but fewer than ten. Amplification yielded TCR beta CDR3 regions, with RNA transcripts as the source. First-round RT-PCR with HTBI primers amplified the TCR CDR3 region. TCRdb independently ran MiXCR on the multiplex PCR reads; one entry per CDR3 protein. The data show hundreds of thousands of distinct CDR3 sequences, roughly 19% seen once. These data are taken from a study of T cells in Graves' hyperthyroidism and ophthalmopathy. Germline CDR1 is MDHEN and CDR2 is SYDVKM. The CDR3 runs 13 residues. Trimming pared 10 bases from V and 1 base from J, leaving 10 bases between. Enrolled ophthalmopathy patients presented with a Clinical Activity Score of at least 3, a NOSPECS grade of at least 4, and disease duration under 3 months.

The chain joins TRBV28 to TRBJ2-2; D may be TRBD1 (6 bases). The sample comprised blood. The TCR originated in a man aged 50 to 59 with Graves' ophthalmopathy. The CDR3 sequence is CATPGQNTGELFF. The CDR3, as DNA: TGTGCCACCCCGGGACAGAACACCGGGGAGCTGTTTTTT.